This is a list of T cell receptor beta chains from one sample in a study of early T cells in non-severe SARS-CoV-2 infection. TCRdb fed the 5' RACE reads into MiXCR, producing one record per CDR3 protein. Among some 54,000 distinct CDR3 sequences, about 9.1% were seen once, and the ten largest hold more than 6.5%. Specimen: whole blood. These receptors all come from an adult who was a healthcare worker with PCR-confirmed SARS-CoV-2 infection or an uninfected control (not recorded which). Both conserved end residues are part of each CDR3. D genes are given only for firm matches. Clone size is stated in some rows and not others, as once, few, many or a class when expanded.

j_gene | v_gene | d_gene | abundance | CDR3nt | CDR3aa
TRBJ2-1 | TRBV7-8 | TRBD2 | - | TGTGCCAGCAGCTTACAAGCGGGAGACTACAATGAGCAGTTCTTC | CASSLQAGDYNEQFF
TRBJ2-2 | TRBV6-5 | - | many | TGTGCCCCCACAGGGTCCGGGGAGCTGTTTTTT | CAPTGSGELFF
TRBJ1-1 | TRBV18 | TRBD1 | many | TGTGCCAGCTCACAAACAGGGGTAGGGAAAGTGAACACTGAAGCTTTCTTT | CASSQTGVGKVNTEAFF
TRBJ2-3 | TRBV7-2 | - | many | TGTGCCAGCAGCTTCATCACAGATACGCAGTATTTT | CASSFITDTQYF
TRBJ2-7 | TRBV11-2 | - | few | TGTGCCAGCAGCTTAGAGGTCAGAAGCTCCTACGAGCAGTACTTC | CASSLEVRSSYEQYF
TRBJ1-1 | TRBV18 | - | few | TGTGCCAGCTCACCCGCCGGGGCAGGCAGCACTGAAGCTTTCTTT | CASSPAGAGSTEAFF
TRBJ2-3 | TRBV29-1 | - | many | TGCAGCGTGGAAGATACGCAGTATTTT | CSVEDTQYF
TRBJ2-6 | TRBV19 | - | many | TGTGCCAGTAGTATTCTGTCAGCCGCTGGGGCCAACGTCCTGACTTTC | CASSILSAAGANVLTF
TRBJ2-7 | TRBV7-8 | - | many | TGTGCCAGCAGCTTAGTAAGCAGGTGGTACGAGCAGTACTTC | CASSLVSRWYEQYF
TRBJ2-3 | TRBV15 | - | few | TGTGCCACCAGCAGAGAGGAGTCCACAGATACGCAGTATTTT | CATSREESTDTQYF
TRBJ1-1 | TRBV2 | - | many | TGTGCCAGCAGTGGCCCGTATGAAGCTTTCTTT | CASSGPYEAFF
TRBJ1-1 | TRBV14 | - | many | TGTGCCAGCAGCCAAACCTCAGGGGATCACACTGAAGCTTTCTTT | CASSQTSGDHTEAFF
TRBJ1-2 | TRBV30 | TRBD1 | many | TGTGCCTGGAGTGTACCGCGGGAGGGGGCGCAAGGCTACACCTTC | CAWSVPREGAQGYTF
TRBJ1-6 | TRBV3-1 | - | - | TGTGCCAGCAGCACCCTTAATTCACCCCTCCACTTT | CASSTLNSPLHF
TRBJ2-2 | TRBV30 | - | - | TGTGCCTGGAGTCCTGGGACGGTCAACACCGGGGAGCTGTTTTTT | CAWSPGTVNTGELFF